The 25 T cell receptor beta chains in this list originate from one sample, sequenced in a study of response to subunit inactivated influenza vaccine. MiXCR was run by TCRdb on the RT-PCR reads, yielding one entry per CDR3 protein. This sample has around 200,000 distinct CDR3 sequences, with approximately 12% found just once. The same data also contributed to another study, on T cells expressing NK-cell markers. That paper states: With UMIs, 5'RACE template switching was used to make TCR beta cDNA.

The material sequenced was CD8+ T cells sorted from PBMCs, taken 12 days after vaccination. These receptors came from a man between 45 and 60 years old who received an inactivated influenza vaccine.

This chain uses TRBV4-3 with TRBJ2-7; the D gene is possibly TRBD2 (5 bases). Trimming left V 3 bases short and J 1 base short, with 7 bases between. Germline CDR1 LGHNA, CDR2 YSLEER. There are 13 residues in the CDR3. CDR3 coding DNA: TGCGCCAGCAGCCACCCGGGATCCTACGAGCAGTACTTC. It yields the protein CASSHPGSYEQYF.

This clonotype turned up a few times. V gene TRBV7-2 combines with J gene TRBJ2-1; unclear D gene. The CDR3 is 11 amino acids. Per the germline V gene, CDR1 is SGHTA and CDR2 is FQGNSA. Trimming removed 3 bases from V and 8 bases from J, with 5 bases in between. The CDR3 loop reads CASSFQYEQFF. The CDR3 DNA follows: TGTGCCAGCAGCTTCCAGTATGAGCAGTTCTTC.

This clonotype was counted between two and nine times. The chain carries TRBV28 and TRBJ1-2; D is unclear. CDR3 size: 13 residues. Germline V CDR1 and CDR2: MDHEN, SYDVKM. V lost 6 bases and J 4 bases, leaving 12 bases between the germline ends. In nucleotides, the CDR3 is TGTGCCAGCAGCCCCCCAATCCTCTATGGCTACACCTTC. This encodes CASSPPILYGYTF.

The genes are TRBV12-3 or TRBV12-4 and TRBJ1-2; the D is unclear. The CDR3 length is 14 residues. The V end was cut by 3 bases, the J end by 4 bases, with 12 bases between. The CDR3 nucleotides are TGTGCCAGCAGTTTCGTGGTAAGGGTCTATGGCTACACCTTC. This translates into CASSFVVRVYGYTF.

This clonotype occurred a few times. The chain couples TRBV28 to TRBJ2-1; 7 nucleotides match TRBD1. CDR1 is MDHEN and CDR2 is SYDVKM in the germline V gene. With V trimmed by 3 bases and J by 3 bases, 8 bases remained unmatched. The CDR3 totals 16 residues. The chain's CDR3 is CASSFDSGQNYNEQFF. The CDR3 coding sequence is TGTGCCAGCAGTTTTGATTCGGGACAGAACTACAATGAGCAGTTCTTC.

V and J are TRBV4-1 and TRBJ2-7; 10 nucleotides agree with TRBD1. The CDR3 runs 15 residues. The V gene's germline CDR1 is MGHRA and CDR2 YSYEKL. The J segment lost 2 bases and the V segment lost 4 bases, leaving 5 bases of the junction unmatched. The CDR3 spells CASSRGQGGTYEQYF. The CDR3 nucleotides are TGCGCCAGCAGCCGCGGACAGGGGGGAACCTACGAGCAGTACTTC.

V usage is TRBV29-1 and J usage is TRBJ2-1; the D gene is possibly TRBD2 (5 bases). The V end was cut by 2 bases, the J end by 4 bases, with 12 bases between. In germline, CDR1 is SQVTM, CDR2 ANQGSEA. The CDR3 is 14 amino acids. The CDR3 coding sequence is TGCAGCGTTGAATTGGGGAGACTATACAATGAGCAGTTCTTC. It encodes CSVELGRLYNEQFF.

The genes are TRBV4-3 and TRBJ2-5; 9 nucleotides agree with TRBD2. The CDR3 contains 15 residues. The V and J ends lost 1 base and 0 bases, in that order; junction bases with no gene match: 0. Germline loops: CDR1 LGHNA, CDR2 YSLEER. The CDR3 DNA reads TGCGCCAGCAGCCAAGGCGGGGGGGACCAAGAGACCCAGTACTTC. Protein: CASSQGGGDQETQYF.

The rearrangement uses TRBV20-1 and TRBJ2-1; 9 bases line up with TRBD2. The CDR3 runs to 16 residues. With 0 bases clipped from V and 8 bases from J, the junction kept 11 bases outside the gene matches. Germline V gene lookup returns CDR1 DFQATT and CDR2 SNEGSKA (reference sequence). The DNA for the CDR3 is TGCAGTGCTAGAGACAAGCTACGCGGGGGGGCCTATGAGCAGTTCTTC. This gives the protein CSARDKLRGGAYEQFF.

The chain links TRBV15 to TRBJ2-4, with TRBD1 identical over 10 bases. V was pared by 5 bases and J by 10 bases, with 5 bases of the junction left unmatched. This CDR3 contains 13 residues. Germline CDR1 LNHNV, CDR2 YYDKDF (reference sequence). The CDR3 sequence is CATSGRDRGIQYF. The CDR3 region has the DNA TGTGCCACCAGCGGCCGGGACAGGGGTATTCAGTACTTC. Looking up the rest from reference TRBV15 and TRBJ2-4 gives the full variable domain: DAMVIQNPRYQVTQFGKPVTLSCSQTLNHNVMYWYQQKSSQAPKLLFHYYDKDFNNEADTPDNFQSRRPNTSFCFLDIRSPGLGDTAMYLCATSGRDRGIQYFGAGTRLSVL.

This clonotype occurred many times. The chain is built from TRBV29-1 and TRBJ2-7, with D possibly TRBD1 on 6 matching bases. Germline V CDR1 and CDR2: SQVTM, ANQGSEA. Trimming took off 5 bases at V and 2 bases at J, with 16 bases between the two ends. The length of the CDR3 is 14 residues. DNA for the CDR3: TGCAGCGTTCAGACAGGAGACACCCCCTACGAGCAGTACTTC. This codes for CSVQTGDTPYEQYF.

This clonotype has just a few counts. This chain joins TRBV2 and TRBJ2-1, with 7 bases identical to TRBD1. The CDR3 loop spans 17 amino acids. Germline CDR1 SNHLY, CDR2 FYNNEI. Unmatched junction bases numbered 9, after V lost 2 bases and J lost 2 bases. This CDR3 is CASSEIGDRATYNEQFF. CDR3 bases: TGTGCCAGCAGTGAAATAGGTGACAGGGCAACCTACAATGAGCAGTTCTTC.

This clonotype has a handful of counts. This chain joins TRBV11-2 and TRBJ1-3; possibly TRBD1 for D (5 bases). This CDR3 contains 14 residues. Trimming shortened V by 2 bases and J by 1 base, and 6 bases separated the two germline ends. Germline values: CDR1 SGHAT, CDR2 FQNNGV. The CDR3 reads CASSLWTSGNTIYF. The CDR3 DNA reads TGTGCCAGCAGCTTATGGACATCTGGAAACACCATATATTTT.

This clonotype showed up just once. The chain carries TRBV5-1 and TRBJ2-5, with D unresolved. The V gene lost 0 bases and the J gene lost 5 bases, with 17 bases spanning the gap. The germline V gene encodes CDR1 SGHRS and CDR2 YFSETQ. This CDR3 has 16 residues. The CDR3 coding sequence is TGCGCCAGCAGCTTGGAGTCGGGCCGTTCGCCGGAGACCCAGTACTTC. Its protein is CASSLESGRSPETQYF.

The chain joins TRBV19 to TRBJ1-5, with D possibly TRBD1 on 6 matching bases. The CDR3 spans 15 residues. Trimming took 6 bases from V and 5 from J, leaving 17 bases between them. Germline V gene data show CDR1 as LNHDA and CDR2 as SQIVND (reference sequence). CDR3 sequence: CASSAGQSTHQPQHF. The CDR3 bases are TGTGCCAGTAGCGCGGGACAATCCACTCATCAGCCCCAGCATTTT.

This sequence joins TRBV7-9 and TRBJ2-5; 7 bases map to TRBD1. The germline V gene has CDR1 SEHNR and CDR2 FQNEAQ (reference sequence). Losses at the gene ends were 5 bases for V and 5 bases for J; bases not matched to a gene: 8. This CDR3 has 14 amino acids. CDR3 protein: CASSHTGAWETQYF. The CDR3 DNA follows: TGTGCCAGCAGCCATACAGGGGCTTGGGAGACCCAGTACTTC.

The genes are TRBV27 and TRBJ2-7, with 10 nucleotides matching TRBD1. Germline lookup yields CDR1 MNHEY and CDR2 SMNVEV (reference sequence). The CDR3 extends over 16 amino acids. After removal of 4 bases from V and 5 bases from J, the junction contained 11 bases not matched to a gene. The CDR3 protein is CASSSLPGTGEDEQYF. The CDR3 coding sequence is TGTGCCAGCAGTTCCCTCCCCGGGACAGGGGAAGACGAGCAGTACTTC.

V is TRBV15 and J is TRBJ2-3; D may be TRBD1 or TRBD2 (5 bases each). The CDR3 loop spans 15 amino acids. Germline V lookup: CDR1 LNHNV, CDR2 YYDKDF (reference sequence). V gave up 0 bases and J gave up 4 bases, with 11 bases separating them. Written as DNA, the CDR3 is TGTGCCACCAGCAGAGAGGGCAGGGACCCAGATACGCAGTATTTT. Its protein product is CATSREGRDPDTQYF.

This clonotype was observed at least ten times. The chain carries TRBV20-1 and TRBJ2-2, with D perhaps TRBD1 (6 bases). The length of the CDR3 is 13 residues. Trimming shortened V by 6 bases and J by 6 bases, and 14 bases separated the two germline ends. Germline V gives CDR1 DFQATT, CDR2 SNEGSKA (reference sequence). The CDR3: CSAWAEGAGELFF. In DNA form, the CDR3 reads TGCAGTGCCTGGGCAGAGGGGGCCGGGGAGCTGTTTTTT.

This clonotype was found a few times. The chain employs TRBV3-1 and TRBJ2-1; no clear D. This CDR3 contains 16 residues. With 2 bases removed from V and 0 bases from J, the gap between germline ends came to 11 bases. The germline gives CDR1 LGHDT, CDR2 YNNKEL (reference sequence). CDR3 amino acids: CASSQIYSNSYNEQFF. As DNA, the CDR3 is TGTGCCAGCAGCCAAATTTACTCCAACTCCTACAATGAGCAGTTCTTC.

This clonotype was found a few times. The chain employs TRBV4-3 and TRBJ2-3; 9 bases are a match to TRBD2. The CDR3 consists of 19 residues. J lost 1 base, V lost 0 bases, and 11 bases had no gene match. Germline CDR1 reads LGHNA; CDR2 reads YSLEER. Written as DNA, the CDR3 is TGCGCCAGCAGCCAAGATCTCCCCGGGGTAGCGGGGGGCACAGATACGCAGTATTTT. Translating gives CASSQDLPGVAGGTDTQYF.

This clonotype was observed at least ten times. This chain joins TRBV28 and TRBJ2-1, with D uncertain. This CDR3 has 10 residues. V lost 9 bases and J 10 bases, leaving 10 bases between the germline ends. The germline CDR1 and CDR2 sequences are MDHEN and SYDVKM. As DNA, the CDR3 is TGTGCCAGTAGCAGGTGGGAGCAGTTCTTC. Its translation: CASSRWEQFF.

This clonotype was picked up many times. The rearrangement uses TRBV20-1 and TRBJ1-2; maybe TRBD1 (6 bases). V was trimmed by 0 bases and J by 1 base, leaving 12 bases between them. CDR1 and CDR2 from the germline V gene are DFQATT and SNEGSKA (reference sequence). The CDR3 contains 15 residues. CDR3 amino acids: CSARDVYRDNYGYTF. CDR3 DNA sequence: TGCAGTGCTAGAGACGTTTACAGGGATAACTATGGCTACACCTTC.

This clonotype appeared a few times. CDR3 sequence (DNA): TGTGCCAGCAGTTTATTCCGGGGAATGGCCAAAAACATTCAGTACTTC. This encodes CASSLFRGMAKNIQYF. This chain joins TRBV28 and TRBJ2-4; TRBD2 is a possible D gene (5 bases). The V end was cut by 1 base, the J end by 1 base, with 11 bases between. CDR3 size: 16 residues. Germline-derived CDR1 and CDR2 are MDHEN and SYDVKM.

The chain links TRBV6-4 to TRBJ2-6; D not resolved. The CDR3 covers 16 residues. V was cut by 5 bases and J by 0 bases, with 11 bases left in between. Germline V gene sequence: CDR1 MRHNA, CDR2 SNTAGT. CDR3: CASSPSAGSGANVLTF. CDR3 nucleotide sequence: TGTGCCAGCAGTCCATCAGCAGGCTCTGGGGCCAACGTCCTGACTTTC.